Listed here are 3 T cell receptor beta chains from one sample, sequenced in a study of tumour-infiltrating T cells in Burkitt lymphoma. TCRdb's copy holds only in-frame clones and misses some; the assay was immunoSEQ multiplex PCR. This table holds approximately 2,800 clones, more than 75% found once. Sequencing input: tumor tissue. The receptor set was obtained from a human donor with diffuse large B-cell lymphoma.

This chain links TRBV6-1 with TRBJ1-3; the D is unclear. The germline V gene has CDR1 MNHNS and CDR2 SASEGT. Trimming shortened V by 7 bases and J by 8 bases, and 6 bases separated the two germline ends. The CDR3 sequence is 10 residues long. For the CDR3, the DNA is TGTGCCAGCACCTGGGACACCATATATTTT. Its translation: CASTWDTIYF.

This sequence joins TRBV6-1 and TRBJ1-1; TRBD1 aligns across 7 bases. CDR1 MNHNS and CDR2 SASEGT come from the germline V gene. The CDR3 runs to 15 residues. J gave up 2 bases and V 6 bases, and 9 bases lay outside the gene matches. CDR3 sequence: CASRDRDRVNTEAFF. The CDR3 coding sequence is TGTGCCAGCAGGGACCGGGACAGAGTTAACACTGAAGCTTTCTTT.

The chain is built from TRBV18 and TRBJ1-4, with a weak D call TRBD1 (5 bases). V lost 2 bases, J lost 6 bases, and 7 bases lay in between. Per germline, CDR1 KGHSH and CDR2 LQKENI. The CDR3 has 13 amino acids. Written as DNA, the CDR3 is TGTGCCAGCTCACCATCCAGGGATGAAAAACTGTTTTTT. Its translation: CASSPSRDEKLFF.